Presented here are 6 T cell receptor beta chains from one specimen sequenced in a study of PD-1 blockade in classical Hodgkin lymphoma. Relapse was seen in all patients after autologous stem cell transplantation, and brentuximab vedotin exposure was variable. Clones were sequenced by immunoSEQ multiplex PCR, and TCRdb holds only the in-frame ones, with some missing. The data contain around 9,900 clones, 92% of them singletons. Source: peripheral blood mononuclear cells (PBMCs), taken at baseline. The receptor source for this set is a human donor with classical Hodgkin lymphoma.

This clone was seen only once. The V and J genes are TRBV7-3 and TRBJ2-1, with 7 nucleotides matching TRBD1. Germline loops: CDR1 SGHTA, CDR2 FQGTGA. This CDR3 is built from 15 residues. V shed 1 base, J shed 5 bases, and the junction held 5 bases outside the gene matches. This CDR3 reads CASSLKGGHDNEQFF. DNA for the CDR3: TGTGCCAGCAGCTTAAAAGGGGGCCACGACAATGAGCAGTTCTTC.

The rearrangement links TRBV15 to TRBJ2-1; TRBD1 matches 9 bases. The CDR3 consists of 16 residues. Germline V gives CDR1 LNHNV, CDR2 YYDKDF (reference sequence). Trimming at V came to 9 bases and at J to 5 bases, leaving 14 bases not matched to a gene. CDR3 in amino acids: CATRSKTGTGNNEQFF. DNA of the CDR3: TGTGCCACTCGATCCAAGACCGGGACAGGGAACAATGAGCAGTTCTTC. The full variable domain, in which reference TRBV15 and TRBJ2-1 provide the parts outside the CDR3, is DAMVIQNPRYQVTQFGKPVTLSCSQTLNHNVMYWYQQKSSQAPKLLFHYYDKDFNNEADTPDNFQSRRPNTSFCFLDIRSPGLGDTAMYLCATRSKTGTGNNEQFFGPGTRLTVL.

The chain uses TRBV11-2 and TRBJ2-3, with TRBD2 matching over 12 bases. The trim removed 6 bases at V and 3 bases at J, leaving 4 bases unmatched. The CDR3 runs 15 residues. Germline CDR1 SGHAT, CDR2 FQNNGV. CDR3 sequence: CASRSGLAGTDTQYF. The CDR3 DNA follows: TGTGCCAGCAGATCCGGACTAGCGGGGACAGATACGCAGTATTTT.

The genes are TRBV6-1 and TRBJ2-1, with D hard to call. Trimming took 3 bases from V and 0 from J, leaving 6 bases between them. This CDR3 region has 14 residues. Looked up from germline, CDR1 is MNHNS and CDR2 is SASEGT. CDR3 loop: CASSDRSSYNEQFF. Here the CDR3 DNA reads TGTGCCAGCAGTGACAGGAGCTCCTACAATGAGCAGTTCTTC.

This chain joins TRBV10-1 and TRBJ2-2; D is unclear. The CDR3 covers 13 residues. Germline CDR1 WNHNN, CDR2 SYGVQD (reference sequence). The V end lost 2 bases, the J end lost 7 bases, and 8 bases lay between the germline ends. The CDR3 coding sequence is TGCGCCAGCAGTGAGCTAGTCTTCGGGGAGCTGTTTTTT. Translated, it gives CASSELVFGELFF.

In DNA form, the CDR3 reads TGCGCCAGCAGCCACGTGTGGAGGGGGCGCCGAAATCAGCCCCAGCATTTT. Encoded protein: CASSHVWRGRRNQPQHF. V and J are TRBV4-1 and TRBJ1-5; 7 nucleotides match TRBD1. The CDR3 runs 17 residues. The V and J ends lost 3 bases and 4 bases, in that order; junction bases with no gene match: 12. CDR1 MGHRA and CDR2 YSYEKL come from the germline V gene.